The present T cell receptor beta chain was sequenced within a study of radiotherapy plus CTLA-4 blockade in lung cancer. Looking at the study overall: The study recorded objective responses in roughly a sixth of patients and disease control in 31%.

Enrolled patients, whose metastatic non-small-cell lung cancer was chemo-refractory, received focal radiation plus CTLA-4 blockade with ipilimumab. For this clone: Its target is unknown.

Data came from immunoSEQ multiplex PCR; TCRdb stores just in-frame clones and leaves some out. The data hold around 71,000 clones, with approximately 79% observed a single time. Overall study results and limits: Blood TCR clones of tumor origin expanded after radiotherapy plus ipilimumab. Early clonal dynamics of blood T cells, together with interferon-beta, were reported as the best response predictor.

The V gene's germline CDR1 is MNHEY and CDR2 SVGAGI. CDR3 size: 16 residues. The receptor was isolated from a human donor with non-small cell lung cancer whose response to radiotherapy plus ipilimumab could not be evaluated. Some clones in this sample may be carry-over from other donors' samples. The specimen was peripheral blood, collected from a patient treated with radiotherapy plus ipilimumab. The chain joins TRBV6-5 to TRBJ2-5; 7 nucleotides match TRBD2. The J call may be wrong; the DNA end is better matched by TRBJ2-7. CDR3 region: CASSYSKGLSSYEQYF. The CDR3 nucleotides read TGTGCCAGCAGTTACTCGAAGGGACTAAGCTCCTACGAGCAGTACTTC.